The clone carrying this T cell receptor (beta chain) was seen a handful of times. Its antigen is unknown. This sample was taken from a study of cytomegalovirus exposure and HLA in healthy donors. The method was immunoSEQ multiplex PCR; TCRdb's version includes in-frame clones alone and lacks a portion of them. The repertoire holds over 110,000 clones, almost 85% seen once, with 1.4% in the top ten. The germline V gene has CDR1 MNHEY and CDR2 SMNVEV (reference sequence). The CDR3 loop spans 15 amino acids. J gave up 5 bases and V 4 bases, and 9 bases lay outside the gene matches. General study results and limits: Reports showed the classifier diagnosing cytomegalovirus status with high specificity and sensitivity. The study designated over 150 TCR beta chains cytomegalovirus-associated.

This chain links TRBV27 with TRBJ1-2; 8 bases line up with TRBD1. The origin of this receptor is a woman in her 30s in good health and CMV-seronegative. The sequencing input was PBMCs. The CDR3 here is CASSSGQGPLYGYTF. DNA for the CDR3: TGTGCCAGCAGTTCCGGACAGGGACCCTTGTATGGCTACACCTTC.